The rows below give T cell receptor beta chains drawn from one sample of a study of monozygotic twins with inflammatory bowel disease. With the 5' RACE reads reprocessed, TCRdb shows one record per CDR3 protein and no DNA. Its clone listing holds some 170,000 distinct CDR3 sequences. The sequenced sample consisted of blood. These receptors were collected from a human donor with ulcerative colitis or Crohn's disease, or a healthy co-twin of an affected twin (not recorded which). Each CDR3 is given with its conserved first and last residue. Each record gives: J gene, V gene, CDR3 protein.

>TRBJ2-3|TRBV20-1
CSASPTTDTQYF
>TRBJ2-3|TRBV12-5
CASALFTDTQYF
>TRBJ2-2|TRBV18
CASPHPGQGPMNTGELFF
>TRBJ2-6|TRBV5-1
CASSLEVRGTGANVLTF
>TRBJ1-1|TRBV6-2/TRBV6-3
CASSYLVGLEAFF
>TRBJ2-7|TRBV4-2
CASSQDRLAGSYEQYF
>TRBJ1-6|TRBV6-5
CASSYSGQDNSPLHF
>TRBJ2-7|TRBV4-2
CASSQDLGGAAPLDEQYF
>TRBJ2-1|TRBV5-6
CASSPGFPYNEQFF
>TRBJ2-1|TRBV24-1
CATRPGLAGEVDEQFF
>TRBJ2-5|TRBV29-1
CSVMVGTDWTQYF
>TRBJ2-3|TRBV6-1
CASTEAGEDTQYF
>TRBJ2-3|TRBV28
CASTVSGSTDTQYF
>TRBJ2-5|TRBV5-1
CASRRGQGETQYF
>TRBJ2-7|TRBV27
CAAGGLVLYEQYF
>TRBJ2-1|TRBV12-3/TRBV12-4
CASSTPGVAYNEQFF
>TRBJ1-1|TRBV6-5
CASSLAGAGHEFGSEAFF
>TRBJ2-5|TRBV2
CASNPRSGQETQYF
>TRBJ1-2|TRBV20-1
CSAREFSGSLGVYTF
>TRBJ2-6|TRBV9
CASSVLDRGGGANVLTF
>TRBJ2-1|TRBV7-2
CASRTGPYNEQFF
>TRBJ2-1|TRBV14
CASSQEHGTSGSLRNEQFF
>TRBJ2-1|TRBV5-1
CASSLGLAGAFTIYEQFF
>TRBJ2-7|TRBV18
CASSPPTKREASEQYF